A single sample gave rise to the 21 T cell receptor beta chains below, sequenced in a study of metastatic and nonmetastatic thyroid tumors. No patient received treatment before thyroid surgery. From the PCR reads, TCRdb re-called clones with MiXCR. The sample lists about 23,000 clones; 19% were seen once. Sequenced input: blood. Receptors originate from a male donor with papillary thyroid cancer or a benign thyroid nodule (not recorded which). Some clones in this sample may be carry-over from other donors' samples.

This clone was picked up many times. The V gene is TRBV19, the J gene TRBJ1-2; D unclear. The CDR3 sequence is 15 residues long. Trimming cost V 0 bases and J 5 bases, with 13 bases left between them. CDR1 and CDR2 (germline): LNHDA, SQIVND (reference sequence). This CDR3 is CASSIDLEQSYGYTF. Here the CDR3 DNA reads TGTGCCAGTAGTATAGATCTTGAACAATCATATGGCTACACCTTC.

Concerning this clone: The junction departs from germline at one end; a sequencing error may be responsible. This CDR3 is CARSVGEFENIEYF. The CDR3 nucleotides read TGTGCCAGAAGCGTGGGAGAGTTCGAAAACATTGAGTACTTC. This chain connects TRBV9 to TRBJ2-4; the D gene is possibly TRBD2 (5 bases). Looked up from germline, CDR1 is SGDLS and CDR2 is YYNGEE. This CDR3 has 14 amino acids.

This rearrangement joins TRBV7-9 to TRBJ2-7; possibly TRBD1 or TRBD2 for D (5 bases each). The CDR3 totals 14 residues. Germline CDR1 reads SEHNR; CDR2 reads FQNEAQ (reference sequence). The CDR3 DNA follows: TGTGTCAGTAGCCCCACCGGGACCACCTACGAGCAGTACTTC. Its translation is CVSSPTGTTYEQYF.

This clone was seen many times. The chain has TRBV20-1 and TRBJ2-7; D remains unclear. Germline V CDR1 and CDR2: DFQATT, SNEGSKA (reference sequence). The CDR3 contains 14 residues. V lost 3 bases and J 1 base, leaving 13 bases between the germline ends. The DNA for the CDR3 is TGCAGTGCTAGTAGGGTGGTCGGATCCTACGAGCAGTACTTC. It specifies CSASRVVGSYEQYF.

There are many counts of this clone. The genes are TRBV11-1 and TRBJ2-7, with 8 bases identical to TRBD2. The CDR3 is 16 amino acids. The germline CDR1 and CDR2 sequences are SGHAT and FQDESV (reference sequence). Trimming at V came to 2 bases and at J to 6 bases, leaving 12 bases not matched to a gene. CDR3: CASSLNPGLGRIEQYF. The CDR3 DNA sequence: TGTGCCAGCAGCTTAAATCCGGGACTAGGACGGATCGAGCAGTACTTC.

The chain links TRBV20-1 to TRBJ2-1; D is undetermined. Germline CDR1 reads DFQATT; CDR2 reads SNEGSKA (reference sequence). The V end lost 7 bases, the J end lost 0 bases, and 13 bases lay between the germline ends. The CDR3 has 14 amino acids. CDR3 coding DNA: TGCAGTGTCCAAGACTTGAGCTCCTACAATGAGCAGTTCTTC. It yields the protein CSVQDLSSYNEQFF.

The V gene is TRBV11-1, the J gene TRBJ2-1, with TRBD1 identical over 8 bases. V was clipped by 7 bases and J by 9 bases; unmatched bases: 14. From germline, CDR1 is SGHAT and CDR2 FQDESV (reference sequence). The CDR3 is made up of 15 amino acids. CDR3 residues: CASIFGQGARREQFF. The CDR3 DNA reads as TGTGCCAGCATCTTCGGACAGGGTGCGCGACGTGAGCAGTTCTTC.

The CDR3 nucleotides read TGTGCCAGCAGTGCTATCGGGAGCACCGGGGAGCTGTTTTTT. Translation: CASSAIGSTGELFF. The chain is built from TRBV6-4 and TRBJ2-2; a weak D match, TRBD2 (6 bases). V was cut by 4 bases and J by 4 bases, with 10 bases left in between. Per germline, CDR1 MRHNA and CDR2 SNTAGT. The CDR3 length is 14 residues.

This clone has ten or more counts. In DNA, the CDR3 is TGTGCCAGCAGCCTTACCCGGGGGAGCTCCTACGAGCAGTACTTC. This encodes CASSLTRGSSYEQYF. This chain uses TRBV7-9 with TRBJ2-7; possible D gene TRBD2, 6 bases. CDR1 is SEHNR, CDR2 FQNEAQ, per germline (reference sequence). The CDR3 is made up of 15 amino acids. V was clipped by 5 bases and J by 0 bases, with 14 bases between them. The variable domain in full, with the rest retrieved from reference TRBV7-9 and TRBJ2-7, is DTGVSQNPRHKITKRGQNVTFRCDPISEHNRLYWYRQTLGQGPEFLTYFQNEAQLEKSRLLSDRFSAERPKGSFSTLEIQRTEQGDSAMYLCASSLTRGSSYEQYFGPGTRLTVT.

This clone showed up many times. The gene calls are TRBV20-1 and TRBJ1-4; D is uncertain. The CDR3 totals 17 residues. Trimming took 1 base from V and 14 from J, leaving 29 bases between them. Per germline, CDR1 DFQATT and CDR2 SNEGSKA (reference sequence). The CDR3 DNA reads as TGCAGTGCTAGAGGTGAAACCCCAGGACGGGTTTTAAAGTCGCTGTTTTTT. Protein: CSARGETPGRVLKSLFF.

About this clone itself: Other DNA sequences in the sample encode the same CDR3. The V call is TRBV28, the J call TRBJ2-3; no firm D call. This CDR3 contains 15 residues. Germline lookup yields CDR1 MDHEN and CDR2 SYDVKM. Trimming took 6 bases from V and 2 from J, leaving 15 bases between them. The CDR3 here is CASSSPPEHTDTQYF. The CDR3 DNA reads TGTGCCAGCAGCTCACCCCCGGAGCACACAGATACGCAGTATTTT.

This clone was seen ten or more times. The J gene is TRBJ2-1, the V gene TRBV10-2; either TRBD1 or TRBD2 may fit D (5 bases each). Trimming cost V 8 bases and J 3 bases, with 20 bases left between them. CDR1 and CDR2 from the germline V gene are WSHSY and SAAADI. This CDR3 region has 16 residues. CDR3: CASRDPSIFIYNEQFF. The CDR3 DNA reads as TGCGCCAGCCGGGACCCTTCCATATTCATCTACAATGAGCAGTTCTTC.

For this clone: The junction and the germline gene differ at one end; a read error may be behind it. V usage is TRBV20-1 and J usage is TRBJ2-5, with D possibly being TRBD2 (5 bases). This CDR3 has 15 residues. Germline loops: CDR1 DFQATT, CDR2 SNEGSKA (reference sequence). Here the CDR3 DNA reads TGCAGTGCTAGTTCTTTGCAGCGGTACCAAGAGACCCAGTCCTTC. Translation: CSASSLQRYQETQSF.

This clone was counted ten times or more. This chain connects TRBV4-1 to TRBJ2-6; 9 bases match TRBD1. The trim removed 1 base at V and 1 base at J, leaving 5 bases unmatched. The germline CDR1 and CDR2 sequences are MGHRA and YSYEKL. CDR3 length: 18 amino acids. The CDR3 DNA reads TGCGCCAGCAGCCAAGCCCGGGACAGGGATTCTGGGGCCAACGTCCTGACTTTC. Translating it yields CASSQARDRDSGANVLTF.

This clone is medium-sized in the sample. This sequence joins TRBV6-6 and TRBJ2-1; possibly TRBD1 for D (5 bases). Germline CDR1 MNHNY, CDR2 SVGAGI (reference sequence). The CDR3 consists of 15 residues. V dropped 0 bases and J dropped 12 bases, with 18 bases sitting between them. Written as DNA, the CDR3 is TGTGCCAGCAGTTACTCAAGGCAGGGTGGGAATAGGCAGTTCTTC. It specifies CASSYSRQGGNRQFF.

This clone occurred many times. This is likely a read error, given that the CDR3 carries no conserved phenylalanine or tryptophan at its end. The genes are TRBV12-3 or TRBV12-4 and TRBJ1-5; TRBD1 is a possible D gene (6 bases). This CDR3 spans 14 amino acids. CDR3 region: CASSLGGGNQPQHL. CDR3 bases: TGTGCCAGCAGTTTAGGGGGGGGCAATCAACCCCAGCATCTT.

At least ten counts were recorded for this clone. The J gene is TRBJ1-6, the V gene TRBV20-1, with a tentative D call TRBD1 (5 bases). Germline V lookup: CDR1 DFQATT, CDR2 SNEGSKA (reference sequence). CDR3 size: 16 residues. V lost 6 bases and J lost 4, with 19 bases in between. The CDR3 reads CSASPPPGRYNSPLHF. Written as DNA, the CDR3 is TGCAGTGCCTCCCCCCCCCCAGGGCGGTATAATTCACCCCTCCACTTT.

This clone appeared many times. V is TRBV6-4 and J is TRBJ2-5; either TRBD1 or TRBD2 may fit D (5 bases each). CDR3 size: 16 residues. Per germline, CDR1 MRHNA and CDR2 SNTAGT. V lost 3 bases to trimming and J lost 2 bases, with 16 bases between them. Here the CDR3 reads CASSDSKGSKQETQYF. CDR3 nucleotide sequence: TGTGCCAGCAGTGATAGTAAGGGGAGCAAACAAGAGACCCAGTACTTC.

This clone was seen many times. The junction departs from germline at one end; a sequencing error may be responsible. The J gene is TRBJ2-3, the V gene TRBV5-1, with 9 bases lining up with TRBD2. The CDR3 is made up of 16 amino acids. Germline values: CDR1 SGHRS, CDR2 YFSETQ. In DNA form, the CDR3 reads TGCGCCAGCAGCTCCTTATTAGCGGGAGAGTCAGATACGCGGTATTTT. This sequence encodes CASSSLLAGESDTRYF.

In its sample, this clone is medium-sized. This sequence joins TRBV2 and TRBJ2-2, with D possibly matching TRBD2 (5 bases). This CDR3 comprises 14 residues. Trimming took 7 bases from V and 7 from J, leaving 16 bases between them. The germline CDR1 and CDR2 sequences are SNHLY and FYNNEI. CDR3 nucleotide sequence: TGTGCCAGCATAAGGTCTAGCAAAGGCGGGGAGCTGTTTTTT. Residues: CASIRSSKGGELFF.

This clone was seen many times. J is TRBJ1-1 and V is TRBV7-9; weak D call: TRBD1 (6 bases). Per germline, CDR1 SEHNR and CDR2 FQNEAQ (reference sequence). There are 13 residues in the CDR3. The V end lost 5 bases, the J end lost 8 bases, and 15 bases lay between the germline ends. CDR3 DNA sequence: TGTGCCAGCAGCCCAAGGGGGGGTTCAGAAGCTTTCTTT. Protein: CASSPRGGSEAFF.